This T cell receptor (beta chain) was captured in a study of regulatory T cells in long-lasting Graves disease. Study-wide findings and caveats: TRBV28, TRBJ1-2 and TRBJ2-5 were favored in persistent disease.

CDR3 size: 13 residues. V was cut by 5 bases and J by 4 bases, with 11 bases left in between. Indicated time point: persistent/refractory GD, antithyroid drugs over 5 years with positive TRAb. The TCR library was made from RNA that had been extracted from PBMCs in TRIzol. Xi'an, China, was home to the endocrinology department that provided patients. The authors built TCR beta libraries using iRepertoire HTBI primers and Arm-PCR of CDR3 regions. One entry per CDR3 protein, called by TCRdb with MiXCR from the multiplex PCR reads. In the table there are under 450,000 distinct CDR3 sequences, 23% of which are singletons. As to this clonotype: Its antigen is not identified.

The material sequenced was peripheral blood mononuclear cells (PBMCs), taken when the disease was refractory, from a patient treated with antithyroid drugs. This TCR was recovered from a female donor with Graves disease. This chain uses TRBV12-3 or TRBV12-4 with TRBJ1-2; D gene ambiguous. CDR3 bases: TGTGCCAGCAGTAATACATGGGGCTATGGCTACACCTTC. It codes for CASSNTWGYGYTF.